The 18 T cell receptor beta chains presented below share a single source sample, sequenced in a study of blood T cell repertoires in COVID-19. Measured with immunoSEQ multiplex PCR; TCRdb has only the in-frame clones, and not every one. The sample lists around 250,000 clones, roughly 85% occurring once. The specimen sequenced was PBMCs or T cells enriched from blood (not recorded which). These receptors originate from a woman in her forties or fifties with acute COVID-19.

CDR3 nucleotides: TGCGCCAGCAGCCAAGATAGGAGTTTCTCTGGAAACACCATATATTTT. Its protein is CASSQDRSFSGNTIYF. The rearrangement links TRBV4-3 to TRBJ1-3; no reliable D call. Deletions cut 0 bases from V and 0 bases from J, with 9 bases between. Germline assignment: CDR1 LGHNA and CDR2 YSLEER. This CDR3 comprises 16 residues.

V gene TRBV30 combines with J gene TRBJ1-5; D is uncertain. Deletions cut 0 bases from V and 5 bases from J, with 17 bases between. The CDR3 covers 16 residues. Per the germline V gene, CDR1 is GTSNPN and CDR2 is SVGIG (reference sequence). DNA of the CDR3: TGTGCCTGGAGTGTACATGAGGGCGGGGAGTATCAGCCCCAGCATTTT. This translates into CAWSVHEGGEYQPQHF. The full variable domain, in which reference TRBV30 and TRBJ1-5 provide the parts outside the CDR3, is SQTIHQWPATLVQPVGSPLSLECTVEGTSNPNLYWYRQAAGRGLQLLFYSVGIGQISSEVPQNLSASRPQDRQFILSSKKLLLSDSGFYLCAWSVHEGGEYQPQHFGDGTRLSIL.

The gene calls are TRBV7-2 and TRBJ2-7; perhaps TRBD1 as D (6 bases). The CDR3 consists of 15 residues. Looked up from germline, CDR1 is SGHTA and CDR2 is FQGNSA. V shed 4 bases and J shed 3 bases, with 16 bases lying between them. The CDR3 sequence is CASSSPTGTLYEQYF. The CDR3 bases are TGTGCCAGCAGCTCACCGACCGGGACACTCTACGAGCAGTACTTC. The full variable domain, its missing parts supplied by reference TRBV7-2 and TRBJ2-7, is GAGVSQSPSNKVTEKGKDVELRCDPISGHTALYWYRQSLGQGLEFLIYFQGNSAPDKSGLPSDRFSAERTGGSVSTLTIQRTQQEDSAVYLCASSSPTGTLYEQYFGPGTRLTVT.

The chain joins TRBV5-6 to TRBJ1-5; possible D gene TRBD1, 6 bases. This CDR3 is built from 14 residues. The germline V gene has CDR1 SGHDT and CDR2 YYEEEE. V lost 3 bases, J lost 2 bases, and 9 bases lay in between. This CDR3 reads CASSSGDGNQPQHF. The CDR3 region has the DNA TGTGCCAGCAGCTCAGGGGACGGCAATCAGCCCCAGCATTTT.

The chain recombines TRBV5-4 with TRBJ1-1; D might be TRBD1 (6 bases). V was pared by 4 bases and J by 1 base, with 11 bases between. Germline V CDR1 and CDR2: SGHNT, YYREEE (reference sequence). This CDR3 comprises 14 residues. CDR3 residues: CASSPRGSNTEAFF. In DNA, the CDR3 is TGTGCCAGCAGCCCCAGGGGTTCGAACACTGAAGCTTTCTTT.

This clone came up once. This chain connects TRBV7-2 to TRBJ1-4, with unresolved D. V lost 5 bases to trimming and J lost 2 bases, with 9 bases between them. CDR1 and CDR2 from the germline V gene are SGHTA and FQGNSA. The CDR3 covers 14 residues. This CDR3 is CASSSRNTNEKLFF. The CDR3 coding sequence is TGTGCCAGCAGCAGCCGTAATACTAATGAAAAACTGTTTTTT.

The J gene is TRBJ1-1, the V gene TRBV18, with 10 positions matching TRBD1. Germline-derived CDR1 and CDR2 are KGHSH and LQKENI. This CDR3 has 15 amino acids. With V trimmed by 1 base and J by 5 bases, 4 bases remained unmatched. CDR3 protein: CASSPQRDRGTEAFF. CDR3 DNA: TGTGCCAGCTCACCACAGCGGGACAGGGGAACTGAAGCTTTCTTT.

This rearrangement joins TRBV5-4 to TRBJ1-1; a possible D gene is TRBD1 (6 bases). The CDR3 consists of 12 residues. Trimming stripped 5 bases from V and 1 base from J, with 6 bases between. Germline-derived CDR1 and CDR2 are SGHNT and YYREEE (reference sequence). DNA for the CDR3: TGTGCCAGCAGGACAGGGAACACTGAAGCTTTCTTT. This sequence encodes CASRTGNTEAFF. Supplemented by reference TRBV5-4 and TRBJ1-1, the full variable domain reads ETGVTQSPTHLIKTRGQQVTLRCSSQSGHNTVSWYQQALGQGPQFIFQYYREEENGRGNFPPRFSGLQFPNYSSELNVNALELDDSALYLCASRTGNTEAFFGQGTRLTVV.

This clone was picked up one time. The chain joins TRBV4-3 to TRBJ2-2; 8 positions agree with TRBD2. The junction had 7 bases not matched to a gene; V was cut back by 1 base and J by 3 bases. CDR1 is LGHNA and CDR2 is YSLEER in the germline V gene. The CDR3 length is 17 residues. CDR3 protein: CASSQVSAGAYTGELFF. CDR3 coding DNA: TGCGCCAGCAGCCAAGTATCAGCGGGGGCCTACACCGGGGAGCTGTTTTTT.

This chain joins TRBV20-1 and TRBJ1-5; 10 bases are shared with TRBD1. This CDR3 has 16 amino acids. Trimming removed 3 bases from V and 6 bases from J; junction bases left unmatched: 11. Germline V lookup: CDR1 DFQATT, CDR2 SNEGSKA (reference sequence). The CDR3 loop reads CSASDRGPSRTQPQHF. The CDR3 nucleotides read TGCAGTGCTAGTGACAGGGGGCCATCAAGGACTCAGCCCCAGCATTTT.

The CDR3 bases are TGCGCCAGCAGCCAATCCGGGACTCACTACGAGCAGTACTTC. It translates to CASSQSGTHYEQYF. This sequence joins TRBV4-3 and TRBJ2-7, with D possibly TRBD2 on 6 matching bases. V lost 2 bases and J 3 bases, leaving 11 bases between the germline ends. Germline CDR1 is LGHNA and CDR2 is YSLEER. The CDR3 is made up of 14 amino acids.

This chain links TRBV6-2 or TRBV6-3 with TRBJ1-1, with D possibly being TRBD1 (5 bases). Germline CDR1 is MNHEY and CDR2 is SVGEGT. The CDR3 is 14 amino acids. V lost 1 base to trimming and J lost 1 base, with 7 bases between them. The CDR3 here is CASSYWQGNTEAFF. The CDR3 region has the DNA TGTGCCAGCAGTTACTGGCAGGGGAACACTGAAGCTTTCTTT.

The chain employs TRBV5-6 and TRBJ2-7; D may be TRBD2 (5 bases). Germline V gives CDR1 SGHDT, CDR2 YYEEEE. The CDR3 totals 14 residues. The ends were cut back, 4 bases at V and 2 bases at J, with 13 bases in the middle. CDR3 amino acids: CASSAGLPAYEQYF. CDR3 sequence (DNA): TGTGCCAGCAGCGCCGGACTCCCGGCCTACGAGCAGTACTTC. The variable domain in full, with the rest retrieved from reference TRBV5-6 and TRBJ2-7, is DAGVTQSPTHLIKTRGQQVTLRCSPKSGHDTVSWYQQALGQGPQFIFQYYEEEERQRGNFPDRFSGHQFPNYSSELNVNALLLGDSALYLCASSAGLPAYEQYFGPGTRLTVT.

The chain employs TRBV27 and TRBJ1-1, with 11 nucleotides matching TRBD1. The V gene end was trimmed by 8 bases and the J gene end by 6 bases; junction bases not matched to a gene: 2. Germline V gene sequence: CDR1 MNHEY, CDR2 SMNVEV (reference sequence). This CDR3 comprises 12 residues. DNA for the CDR3: TGTGCCAGCGGGACAGGGGGTGCTGAAGCTTTCTTT. It encodes CASGTGGAEAFF.

The chain recombines TRBV10-3 with TRBJ1-4; the match to TRBD1 covers 10 bases. The CDR3 contains 17 residues. V was clipped by 4 bases and J by 0 bases; unmatched bases: 5. Germline lookup yields CDR1 ENHRY and CDR2 SYGVKD. CDR3 sequence: CAISGGQGTATNEKLFF. DNA for the CDR3: TGTGCCATCAGTGGGGGACAGGGGACCGCAACTAATGAAAAACTGTTTTTT.

The gene calls are TRBV4-3 and TRBJ2-3; tentative D call: TRBD1 (6 bases). The V end lost 1 base, the J end lost 0 bases, and 11 bases lay between the germline ends. Germline CDR1 LGHNA, CDR2 YSLEER. The CDR3 consists of 16 residues. CDR3 protein: CASSQGHRASTDTQYF. The CDR3 nucleotides are TGCGCCAGCAGCCAAGGTCACAGGGCTAGCACAGATACGCAGTATTTT.

J is TRBJ1-4 and V is TRBV9, with D possibly TRBD1 on 6 matching bases. V dropped 6 bases and J dropped 0 bases, with 15 bases sitting between them. CDR3 length: 16 residues. The germline CDR1 and CDR2 sequences are SGDLS and YYNGEE. The CDR3, as DNA: TGTGCCAGCAATAGTACAGGGTATGCAACTAATGAAAAACTGTTTTTT. This sequence encodes CASNSTGYATNEKLFF.

The chain is built from TRBV6-2 or TRBV6-3 and TRBJ2-5; no clear D gene. V was cut by 2 bases and J by 10 bases, with 8 bases left in between. CDR1 and CDR2 from the germline V gene are MNHEY and SVGEGT. The CDR3 length is 11 residues. Written as DNA, the CDR3 is TGTGCCAGCAGTTACACAGTTGACCAGTACTTC. Amino acid sequence: CASSYTVDQYF.